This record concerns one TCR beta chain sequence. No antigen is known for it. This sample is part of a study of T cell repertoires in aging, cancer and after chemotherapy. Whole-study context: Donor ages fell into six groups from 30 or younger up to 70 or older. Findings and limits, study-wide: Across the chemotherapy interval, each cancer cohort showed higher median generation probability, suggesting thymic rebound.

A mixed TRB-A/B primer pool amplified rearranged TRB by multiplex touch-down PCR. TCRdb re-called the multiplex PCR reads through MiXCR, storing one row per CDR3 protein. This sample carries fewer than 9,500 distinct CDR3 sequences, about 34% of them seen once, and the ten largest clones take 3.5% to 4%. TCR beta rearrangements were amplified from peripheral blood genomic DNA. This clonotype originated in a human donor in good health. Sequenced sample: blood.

CDR3 loop: CATSRGADYQPQHF. The CDR3 DNA reads TGTGCCACCAGCAGAGGCGCCGACTATCAGCCCCAGCATTTT. The rearrangement joins TRBV15 to TRBJ1-5; no reliable D call. The V and J ends lost 1 base and 5 bases respectively, with 9 bases between them. CDR3 length equals 14 residues. CDR1 is LNHNV and CDR2 is YYDKDF in the germline V gene (reference sequence).